This T cell receptor beta chain was sequenced for a study of human T cells and chemical hapten exposure. At the level of the study: Across the whole study, which lasted around 25 weeks, patients were given diphenylcyclopropenone on the scalp once a week.

Time point here: pre-sensitization, week 0. Noted treatment: therapeutic diphenylcyclopropenone sensitization with weekly scalp DPC. Total RNA was extracted from unfractionated whole blood. The library put unique molecular identifiers onto individual cDNA molecules. Study processing details: TCR counts had a median of about 100,000 per sample and spanned roughly 20,000 to 750,000. Each CDR3 protein is one row after TCRdb ran MiXCR on the RACE reads. The V and J calls here are based on TCRdb, not the publication. Of 280,000 or so distinct CDR3 sequences listed, 7.5% to 9% are singletons. The germline gives CDR1 SGDLS, CDR2 YYNGEE. The CDR3 length is 13 residues. V shed 7 bases and J shed 7 bases, with 17 bases lying between them.

The gene calls are TRBV9 and TRBJ1-2; perhaps TRBD1 as D (6 bases). The sequence was collected from a man in his late teens or twenties with alopecia areata. Some clones in this sample may be carry-over from other donors' samples. The sequences come from whole blood, collected in connection with sensitization to the hapten diphenylcyclopropenone (DPC). This chain's CDR3 is CASSKQGISGYTF. The CDR3 DNA is TGTGCCAGCTCGAAGCAGGGGATTAGTGGCTACACCTTC.